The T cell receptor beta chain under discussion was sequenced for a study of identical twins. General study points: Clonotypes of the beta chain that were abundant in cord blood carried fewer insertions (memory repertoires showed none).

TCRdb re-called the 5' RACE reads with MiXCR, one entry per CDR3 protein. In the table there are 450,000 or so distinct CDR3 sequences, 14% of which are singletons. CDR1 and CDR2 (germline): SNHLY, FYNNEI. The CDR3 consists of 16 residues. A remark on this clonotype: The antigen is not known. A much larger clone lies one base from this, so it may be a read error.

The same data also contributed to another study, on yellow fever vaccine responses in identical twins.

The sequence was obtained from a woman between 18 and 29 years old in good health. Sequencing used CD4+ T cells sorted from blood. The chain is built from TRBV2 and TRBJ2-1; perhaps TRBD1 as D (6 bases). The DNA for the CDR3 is TGTGCCAGCATGAGATCTACAGACAGGACCTACAATGTGCAGTTCTTC. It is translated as CASMRSTDRTYNVQFF.